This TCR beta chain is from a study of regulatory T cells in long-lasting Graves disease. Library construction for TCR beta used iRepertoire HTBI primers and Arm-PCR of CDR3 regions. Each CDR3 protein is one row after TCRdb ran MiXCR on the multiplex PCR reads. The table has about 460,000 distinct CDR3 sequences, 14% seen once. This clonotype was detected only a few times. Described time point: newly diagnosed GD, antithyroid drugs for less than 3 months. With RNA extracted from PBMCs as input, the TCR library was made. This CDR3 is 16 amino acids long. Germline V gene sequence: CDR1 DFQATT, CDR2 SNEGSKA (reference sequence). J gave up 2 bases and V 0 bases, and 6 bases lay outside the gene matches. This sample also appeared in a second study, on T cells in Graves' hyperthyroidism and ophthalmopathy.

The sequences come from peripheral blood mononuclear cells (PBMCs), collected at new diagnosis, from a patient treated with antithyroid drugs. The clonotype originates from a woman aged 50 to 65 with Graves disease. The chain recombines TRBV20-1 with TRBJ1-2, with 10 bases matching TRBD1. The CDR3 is CSARDSGTGENYGYTF. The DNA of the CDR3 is TGCAGTGCTAGAGATTCGGGGACAGGGGAAAACTATGGCTACACCTTC.